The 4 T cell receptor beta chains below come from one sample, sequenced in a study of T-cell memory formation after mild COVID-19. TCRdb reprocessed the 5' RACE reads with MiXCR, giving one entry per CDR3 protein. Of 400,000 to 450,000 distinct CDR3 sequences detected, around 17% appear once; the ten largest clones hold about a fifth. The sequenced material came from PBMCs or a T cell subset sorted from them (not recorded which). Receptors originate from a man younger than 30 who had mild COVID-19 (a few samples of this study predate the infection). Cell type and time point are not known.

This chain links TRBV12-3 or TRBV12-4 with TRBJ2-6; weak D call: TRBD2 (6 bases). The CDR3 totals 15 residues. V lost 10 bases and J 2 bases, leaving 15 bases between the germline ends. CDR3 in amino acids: CAIPDRGTGANVLTF. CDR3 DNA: TGTGCCATCCCGGACCGGGGGACTGGGGCCAACGTCCTGACTTTC.

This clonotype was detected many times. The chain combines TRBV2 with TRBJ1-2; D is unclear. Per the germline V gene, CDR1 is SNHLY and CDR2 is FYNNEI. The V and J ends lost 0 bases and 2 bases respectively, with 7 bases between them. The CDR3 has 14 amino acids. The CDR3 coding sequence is TGTGCCAGCAGTGAAGCTAAACGGAACTATGGCTACACCTTC. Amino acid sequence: CASSEAKRNYGYTF.

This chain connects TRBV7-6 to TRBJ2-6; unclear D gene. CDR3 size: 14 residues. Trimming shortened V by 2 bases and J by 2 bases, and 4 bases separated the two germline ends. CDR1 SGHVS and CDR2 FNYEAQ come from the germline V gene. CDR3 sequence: CASSLSAGANVLTF. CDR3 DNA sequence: TGTGCCAGCAGCTTATCGGCTGGGGCCAACGTCCTGACTTTC.

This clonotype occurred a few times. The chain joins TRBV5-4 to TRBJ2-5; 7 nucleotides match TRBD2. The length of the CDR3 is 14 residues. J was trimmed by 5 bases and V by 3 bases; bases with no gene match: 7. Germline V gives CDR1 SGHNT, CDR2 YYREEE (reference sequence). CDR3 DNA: TGTGCCAGCAGCTGGGGAGGGTTGCAGGAGACCCAGTACTTC. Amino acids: CASSWGGLQETQYF. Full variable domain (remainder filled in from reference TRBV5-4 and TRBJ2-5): ETGVTQSPTHLIKTRGQQVTLRCSSQSGHNTVSWYQQALGQGPQFIFQYYREEENGRGNFPPRFSGLQFPNYSSELNVNALELDDSALYLCASSWGGLQETQYFGPGTRLLVL.